A single sample gave rise to the 27 T cell receptor beta chains below, sequenced in a study of human T cells and chemical hapten exposure. One entry per CDR3 protein results from TCRdb running MiXCR on the RACE reads. The repertoire holds roughly 140,000 distinct CDR3 sequences, about 10% seen once, with less than 1.5% in the top ten. The time point: patch test 2, 6 weeks after DPC sensitization. Stated treatment: therapeutic diphenylcyclopropenone sensitization with weekly scalp DPC. The sequencing here drew on whole blood, taken in connection with sensitization to the hapten diphenylcyclopropenone (DPC). Receptors were obtained from a woman aged 45-60 years with alopecia areata. Some clones in this sample may be carry-over from other donors' samples.

This clonotype has a handful of counts. The chain joins TRBV19 to TRBJ2-1; 8 nucleotides line up with TRBD1. Looked up from germline, CDR1 is LNHDA and CDR2 is SQIVND (reference sequence). V dropped 5 bases and J dropped 4; count of bases not matched to a gene: 7. This CDR3 is built from 15 residues. The CDR3 protein is CASSPSGDRYNEQFF. The DNA for the CDR3 is TGTGCCAGTAGTCCTTCGGGGGACAGGTACAATGAGCAGTTCTTC.

This clonotype was seen a few times. The chain couples TRBV29-1 to TRBJ1-2; no reliable D call. Germline V CDR1 and CDR2: SQVTM, ANQGSEA. The CDR3 contains 13 residues. V was clipped by 4 bases and J by 4 bases, with 13 bases between them. The DNA of the CDR3 is TGCAGCGTTGTCAGCTTGCTACCCTATGGCTACACCTTC. This translates into CSVVSLLPYGYTF.

This clonotype was observed a few times. The chain joins TRBV29-1 to TRBJ2-5, with D perhaps matching TRBD1 (6 bases). V shed 6 bases and J shed 4 bases, with 15 bases lying between them. Germline assignment: CDR1 SQVTM and CDR2 ANQGSEA. CDR3 length equals 13 residues. CDR3 protein: CSVPGQEGETQYF. As DNA, the CDR3 is TGCAGCGTCCCGGGACAAGAAGGAGAGACCCAGTACTTC.

Here the CDR3 reads CASSLALARHTGELFF. The DNA for the CDR3 is TGTGCCAGCAGCTTAGCACTAGCGAGACACACCGGGGAGCTGTTTTTT. This rearrangement joins TRBV7-2 to TRBJ2-2, with TRBD2 matching over 7 bases. The CDR3 consists of 16 residues. Trimming took 0 bases from V and 3 from J; bases not matched to a gene: 4. Per germline, CDR1 SGHTA and CDR2 FQGNSA.

The gene calls are TRBV7-8 and TRBJ2-3; D might be TRBD2 (5 bases). Germline CDR1 is SGHVS and CDR2 is FQNEAQ. The length of the CDR3 is 15 residues. Trimming removed 5 bases at V and 4 bases at J, with 16 bases between. The CDR3 is CASSPFERKADTQYF. CDR3 bases: TGTGCCAGCAGCCCCTTCGAGCGGAAAGCAGATACGCAGTATTTT.

This clonotype has at least ten counts. The J gene is TRBJ2-3, the V gene TRBV19, with 7 bases aligning to TRBD2. The germline CDR1 and CDR2 sequences are LNHDA and SQIVND (reference sequence). This CDR3 has 14 residues. The V segment lost 5 bases and the J segment 6 bases; nucleotides outside the gene matches: 8. The DNA for the CDR3 is TGTGCCAGTAGTTTGAGACTAGCCTCCGATACGCAGTATTTT. This codes for CASSLRLASDTQYF. Together with reference TRBV19 and TRBJ2-3, the CDR3 gives the full variable domain: DGGITQSPKYLFRKEGQNVTLSCEQNLNHDAMYWYRQDPGQGLRLIYYSQIVNDFQKGDIAEGYSVSREKKESFPLTVTSAQKNPTAFYLCASSLRLASDTQYFGPGTRLTVL.

The CDR3 spells CASSLARQLAKNIQYF. In nucleotides, the CDR3 is TGTGCCAGCAGTTTAGCGCGACAGCTAGCCAAAAACATTCAGTACTTC. V and J are TRBV12-3 or TRBV12-4 and TRBJ2-4; D perhaps matches TRBD1 (5 bases). This CDR3 comprises 16 residues. Trimming pared 0 bases from V and 0 bases from J, leaving 9 bases between.

The V and J genes are TRBV11-3 and TRBJ1-1; D unclear. This CDR3 has 12 amino acids. The ends were cut back, 5 bases at V and 6 bases at J, with 10 bases in the middle. Germline values: CDR1 SGHNT, CDR2 YENEEA. The CDR3: CASSPTGAEAFF. CDR3 nucleotide sequence: TGTGCCAGCAGCCCCACCGGAGCTGAAGCTTTCTTT. Filled out from reference TRBV11-3 and TRBJ1-1, the complete variable domain reads EAGVVQSPRYKIIEKKQPVAFWCNPISGHNTLYWYLQNLGQGPELLIRYENEEAVDDSQLPKDRFSAERLKGVDSTLKIQPAELGDSAVYLCASSPTGAEAFFGQGTRLTVV.

This clonotype was seen a handful of times. V gene TRBV11-3 combines with J gene TRBJ2-4; 7 bases line up with TRBD2. CDR1 is SGHNT, CDR2 YENEEA, per germline. The CDR3 loop spans 15 amino acids. Germline trimming cut 0 bases from V and 8 bases from J; bases unmatched to any gene: 7. The CDR3 DNA reads as TGTGCCAGCAGCTTAGATGGGGCGGGAGTGGACATTCAGTACTTC. Translation: CASSLDGAGVDIQYF. Supplemented by reference TRBV11-3 and TRBJ2-4, the full variable domain reads EAGVVQSPRYKIIEKKQPVAFWCNPISGHNTLYWYLQNLGQGPELLIRYENEEAVDDSQLPKDRFSAERLKGVDSTLKIQPAELGDSAVYLCASSLDGAGVDIQYFGAGTRLSVL.

This clonotype occurred once. This chain connects TRBV5-6 to TRBJ2-1; D is undetermined. This CDR3 spans 14 amino acids. V lost 4 bases to trimming and J lost 3 bases, with 11 bases between them. Germline CDR1 is SGHDT and CDR2 is YYEEEE. CDR3 protein: CASSAGPIYNEQFF. The CDR3 coding sequence is TGTGCCAGCAGCGCCGGACCGATCTACAATGAGCAGTTCTTC.

V usage is TRBV7-9 and J usage is TRBJ2-6, with 10 bases that match TRBD1. The ends lost 5 bases at V and 1 base at J; junction bases unmatched: 23. The CDR3 contains 23 residues. The germline V gene encodes CDR1 SEHNR and CDR2 FQNEAQ (reference sequence). CDR3 in DNA: TGTGCCAGCAGCCTTCTTCCGGGACAGGGGCCATCGACGGGCCTATCTGGGGCCAACGTCCTGACTTTC. This sequence encodes CASSLLPGQGPSTGLSGANVLTF.

This clonotype was counted a few times. V and J are TRBV12-3 or TRBV12-4 and TRBJ2-1; D gene unclear. The CDR3 runs 15 residues. V lost 9 bases, J lost 8 bases, and 23 bases lay in between. DNA of the CDR3: TGTGCCAGTTCCCTCGGTATAGTGTCTAGGGATGAGCAGTTCTTC. As protein: CASSLGIVSRDEQFF.

This clonotype was counted ten times or more. The chain is built from TRBV10-1 and TRBJ2-3; D might be TRBD2 (6 bases). V was trimmed by 4 bases and J by 1 base, leaving 9 bases between them. This CDR3 is built from 14 residues. The V gene's germline CDR1 is WNHNN and CDR2 SYGVQD (reference sequence). The CDR3 here is CASSARRGTDTQYF. The CDR3 region has the DNA TGCGCCAGCAGTGCCCGGAGGGGCACAGATACGCAGTATTTT.

The chain employs TRBV28 and TRBJ1-1; D unclear. The germline gives CDR1 MDHEN, CDR2 SYDVKM. The CDR3 has 12 amino acids. V shed 1 base and J shed 11 bases, with 11 bases lying between them. The CDR3 nucleotides are TGTGCCAGCAGTTTATTCGGGGTAGGTGCTTTCTTT. Its translation is CASSLFGVGAFF.

This clonotype has just a few counts. The chain carries TRBV18 and TRBJ1-5; no definite D call. Per the germline V gene, CDR1 is KGHSH and CDR2 is LQKENI. CDR3 size: 13 residues. V dropped 5 bases and J dropped 5 bases, with 10 bases sitting between them. For the CDR3, the DNA is TGTGCCAGCTCATCGTCCCCGGATCAGCCCCAGCATTTT. As protein: CASSSSPDQPQHF.

The chain joins TRBV5-1 to TRBJ2-1; D gene uncertain. The CDR3 covers 13 residues. Germline V gives CDR1 SGHRS, CDR2 YFSETQ. Trimming stripped 0 bases from V and 10 bases from J, with 11 bases between. The CDR3 bases are TGCGCCAGCAGCTTGGAGCGCGCCCGAGAGCAGTTCTTC. This sequence encodes CASSLERAREQFF.

This clonotype was counted between two and nine times. The genes are TRBV6-5 and TRBJ2-5; 8 bases match TRBD2. This CDR3 comprises 16 residues. Germline lookup yields CDR1 MNHEY and CDR2 SVGAGI. With 6 bases clipped from V and 4 bases from J, the junction kept 13 bases outside the gene matches. In DNA form, the CDR3 reads TGTGCCAGCAGCCTCACTCTTAGCGGGATGGGAGAGACCCAGTACTTC. Protein sequence: CASSLTLSGMGETQYF.

This sequence joins TRBV18 and TRBJ2-3, with TRBD2 matching over 13 bases. Germline trimming cut 0 bases from V and 3 bases from J; bases unmatched to any gene: 0. CDR1 and CDR2 from the germline V gene are KGHSH and LQKENI. This CDR3 region has 16 residues. CDR3 sequence: CASSPPGLAGTDTQYF. The CDR3 region has the DNA TGTGCCAGCTCACCACCGGGACTAGCGGGAACAGATACGCAGTATTTT.

The table lists this clonotype with a few counts. The chain uses TRBV3-1 and TRBJ2-4; the D is unclear. Trimming removed 6 bases at V and 3 bases at J, with 9 bases between. CDR3 length equals 13 residues. The V gene's germline CDR1 is LGHDT and CDR2 YNNKEL (reference sequence). CDR3 amino acids: CASRPSYKNIQYF. In nucleotides, the CDR3 is TGTGCCAGCAGGCCTTCCTACAAAAACATTCAGTACTTC.

For this clonotype: The junction shows a germline mismatch at one end, possibly a read error. This sequence joins TRBV12-3 or TRBV12-4 and TRBJ2-4; D is possibly TRBD2 (6 bases). This CDR3 region has 13 residues. CDR3 amino acids: CASSLIAARIRYF. For the CDR3, the DNA is TGTGCCAGCAGTTTAATAGCGGCCCGCATTCGGTACTTC.

This clonotype has at least ten counts. V gene TRBV19 combines with J gene TRBJ2-1; D is possibly TRBD2 (7 bases). CDR1 is LNHDA, CDR2 SQIVND, per germline (reference sequence). The CDR3 is made up of 14 amino acids. V dropped 6 bases and J dropped 8 bases, with 17 bases sitting between them. The CDR3 reads CASSAGEGGYEQFF. Written as DNA, the CDR3 is TGTGCCAGTAGCGCCGGGGAGGGGGGATATGAGCAGTTCTTC.

This chain uses TRBV6-5 with TRBJ1-6; a weak D match, TRBD1 (6 bases). CDR1 MNHEY and CDR2 SVGAGI come from the germline V gene. The ends were cut back, 7 bases at V and 0 bases at J, with 10 bases in the middle. This CDR3 is 15 amino acids long. The CDR3 protein is CASKPGVSYNSPLHF. The CDR3, as DNA: TGTGCCAGCAAGCCAGGGGTCTCCTATAATTCACCCCTCCACTTT.

The chain employs TRBV16 and TRBJ1-2; TRBD1 matches 7 bases. There are 13 residues in the CDR3. After removal of 3 bases from V and 4 bases from J, the junction contained 2 bases not matched to a gene. Germline CDR1 reads KGHSY; CDR2 reads FQNENV. CDR3 sequence: CASSQDRSYGYTF. Written as DNA, the CDR3 is TGTGCCAGCAGCCAGGACAGGTCCTATGGCTACACCTTC. Complete variable domain (other parts from reference TRBV16 and TRBJ1-2): GEEVAQTPKHLVRGEGQKAKLYCAPIKGHSYVFWYQQVLKNEFKFLISFQNENVFDETGMPKERFSAKCLPNSPCSLEIQATKLEDSAVYFCASSQDRSYGYTFGSGTRLTVV.

The chain couples TRBV12-3 or TRBV12-4 to TRBJ2-2; D is unclear. The V and J ends lost 5 bases and 4 bases respectively, with 14 bases between them. The CDR3 runs to 15 residues. Here the CDR3 reads CASSPDMGSTGELFF. In DNA, the CDR3 is TGTGCCAGCAGTCCTGACATGGGATCCACCGGGGAGCTGTTTTTT.

The sample holds many counts of this clonotype. The chain links TRBV7-9 to TRBJ2-2; no definite D call. Germline assignment: CDR1 SEHNR and CDR2 FQNEAQ (reference sequence). Trimming removed 4 bases at V and 6 bases at J, with 9 bases between. This CDR3 is built from 13 residues. The chain's CDR3 is CASSSTTAGELFF. In DNA form, the CDR3 reads TGTGCCAGCAGCTCCACTACAGCCGGGGAGCTGTTTTTT.

This clonotype was detected ten times or more. The chain couples TRBV7-2 to TRBJ2-3; D uncertain. This CDR3 is 15 amino acids long. V lost 1 base and J lost 6, with 14 bases in between. CDR1 and CDR2 (germline): SGHTA, FQGNSA. The CDR3 here is CASSLGGQLRDTQYF. The DNA for the CDR3 is TGTGCCAGCAGCTTAGGCGGCCAGCTAAGGGATACGCAGTATTTT.

This clonotype was observed many times. The CDR3 reads CSAGQGASNQPQHF. DNA for the CDR3: TGCAGTGCTGGACAGGGGGCGAGCAATCAGCCCCAGCATTTT. The V call is TRBV20-1, the J call TRBJ1-5, with TRBD1 matching over 11 bases. The V gene end was trimmed by 5 bases and the J gene end by 1 base; junction bases not matched to a gene: 1. Germline V CDR1 and CDR2: DFQATT, SNEGSKA (reference sequence). The length of the CDR3 is 14 residues.